This TCR beta chain is drawn from a study of T cells in Graves' hyperthyroidism and ophthalmopathy. Amplified TCR beta CDR3 regions derived from RNA transcripts. Carried out on the TCR CDR3, a first-round RT-PCR used the HTBI primer set. TCRdb reanalysed the multiplex PCR reads using MiXCR and keeps one entry per CDR3 protein. Counted here are roughly 650,000 distinct CDR3 sequences, about 16% occurring once; the ten biggest clones make up 2.5% to 4%. Under 3 months was the duration of disease in ophthalmopathy patients, who also had a Clinical Activity Score of at least 3 and a NOSPECS grade of at least 4. PBMCs were collected from an approximately 10 ml volume of fresh peripheral blood. Trimming took 5 bases from V and 3 from J; bases not matched to a gene: 6. The CDR3 spans 15 residues. Germline values: CDR1 SEHNR, CDR2 FQNEAQ (reference sequence).

The chain joins TRBV7-9 to TRBJ2-7; TRBD2 matches 11 bases. This receptor was taken from a woman between 35 and 50 years old with Graves' ophthalmopathy. Material: blood. The CDR3 nucleotides are TGTGCCAGCAGCCCCCCGGGACTAGCGGACTACGAGCAGTACTTC. Amino acids: CASSPPGLADYEQYF.